A selection of T cell receptor beta chains follows, all from one sample in a study of blood T cell repertoires in COVID-19. Produced via immunoSEQ multiplex PCR; TCRdb's table is partial and in-frame only. This table holds approximately 79,000 clones, 84% found once. The sample comprised peripheral blood. The receptors were gathered from a woman aged 45-65 years with acute or convalescent COVID-19. Each CDR3 is given with its conserved first and last residue. The D gene is left open where the match is weak. Not every row has a clone size; where given, it reads once, few, many or a size class.

d_call: TRBD2; v_call: TRBV4-2; j_call: TRBJ2-2; clone_size: NA; cdr3_nt: TGTGCCAGCAGCCAAGCGGCGGGGGGGCGGACCGGGGAGCTGTTTTTT; cdr3_aa: CASSQAAGGRTGELFF
d_call: NA; v_call: TRBV27; j_call: TRBJ1-1; clone_size: NA; cdr3_nt: TGTGCCAGCAGTTTATTTGCGTTCGGTCTAACTGCCCTCGAGGGCACTGAAGCTTTCTTT; cdr3_aa: CASSLFAFGLTALEGTEAFF
d_call: NA; v_call: TRBV30; j_call: TRBJ1-1; clone_size: few; cdr3_nt: TGTGCCTGGAGCGGGGGAGCCGGGGCTTTCTTT; cdr3_aa: CAWSGGAGAFF
d_call: TRBD1; v_call: TRBV9; j_call: TRBJ1-4; clone_size: NA; cdr3_nt: TGTGCCAGCAGCGCCCATGGGGACAGCCATAATGAAAAACTGTTTTTT; cdr3_aa: CASSAHGDSHNEKLFF
d_call: NA; v_call: TRBV5-4; j_call: TRBJ1-2; clone_size: NA; cdr3_nt: TGTGCCAGCAGCTTGGAGAAGGGGTATGGCTACACCTTC; cdr3_aa: CASSLEKGYGYTF
d_call: TRBD2; v_call: TRBV4-2; j_call: TRBJ2-3; clone_size: NA; cdr3_nt: TGTGCCAGCAGCCAAGACGGCGGGAGGGGGGATACGCAGTATTTT; cdr3_aa: CASSQDGGRGDTQYF
d_call: NA; v_call: TRBV3-1/TRBV3-2; j_call: TRBJ1-6; clone_size: NA; cdr3_nt: TGTGCCAGCAGCCAAACCTCGGGTTCACCCCTCCACTTT; cdr3_aa: CASSQTSGSPLHF
d_call: TRBD1; v_call: TRBV7-8; j_call: TRBJ1-5; clone_size: NA; cdr3_nt: TGTGCCAGCAGCTACAGGGGAATCAATCAGCCCCAGCATTTT; cdr3_aa: CASSYRGINQPQHF
d_call: NA; v_call: TRBV5-6; j_call: TRBJ2-4; clone_size: NA; cdr3_nt: TGTGCCAGCACCGGGTTAGTAGCCAAAAACATTCAGTACTTC; cdr3_aa: CASTGLVAKNIQYF
d_call: NA; v_call: TRBV7-2; j_call: TRBJ1-2; clone_size: NA; cdr3_nt: TGTGCCAGCAGCTCACAACAGGGAGTCAAGGGCTACACCTTC; cdr3_aa: CASSSQQGVKGYTF
d_call: NA; v_call: TRBV7-2; j_call: TRBJ2-4; clone_size: NA; cdr3_nt: TGTGCCAGCAGCATCGGAGGGAGTCGGGCCAAAAACATTCAGTACTTC; cdr3_aa: CASSIGGSRAKNIQYF
d_call: TRBD1; v_call: TRBV6-5; j_call: TRBJ1-2; clone_size: NA; cdr3_nt: TGTGCCAGCAGTTACCGGGACAGGGGATTTTTTGGCTACACCTTC; cdr3_aa: CASSYRDRGFFGYTF
d_call: NA; v_call: TRBV7-3; j_call: TRBJ1-2; clone_size: once; cdr3_nt: TGTGCCAGCAGCGAAGAGGGCGGCTATGGCTACACCTTC; cdr3_aa: CASSEEGGYGYTF
d_call: NA; v_call: TRBV30; j_call: TRBJ1-2; clone_size: NA; cdr3_nt: TGTGCCTGGAGTGTAAGGTCCCCTACAGGTGCCTATGGCTACACCTTC; cdr3_aa: CAWSVRSPTGAYGYTF
d_call: TRBD1; v_call: TRBV11-2; j_call: TRBJ2-5; clone_size: NA; cdr3_nt: TGTGCCAGCAGCTCGGACAGGGAAGAGACCCAGTACTTC; cdr3_aa: CASSSDREETQYF
d_call: NA; v_call: TRBV7-6; j_call: TRBJ2-7; clone_size: NA; cdr3_nt: TGTGCCAGCAGCTACGGGGGCGAGCAGTACTTC; cdr3_aa: CASSYGGEQYF
d_call: TRBD2; v_call: TRBV5-5; j_call: TRBJ2-3; clone_size: NA; cdr3_nt: TGTGCCAGCAGCTGGGGGGGAGCACCAGCAGATACGCAGTATTTT; cdr3_aa: CASSWGGAPADTQYF
d_call: NA; v_call: TRBV9; j_call: TRBJ1-3; clone_size: NA; cdr3_nt: TGTGCCAGCAGCGTAGAGCCCCACGGGACAACCATCGGAAACACCATATATTTT; cdr3_aa: CASSVEPHGTTIGNTIYF
d_call: NA; v_call: TRBV19; j_call: TRBJ1-1; clone_size: once; cdr3_nt: TGTGCCAGTAGTTTGTACGGGAACACTGAAGCTTTCTTT; cdr3_aa: CASSLYGNTEAFF
d_call: NA; v_call: TRBV7-9; j_call: TRBJ1-6; clone_size: many; cdr3_nt: TGTGCCAGCAGCTTACAGGCAGGGACACCCCTCCACTTT; cdr3_aa: CASSLQAGTPLHF
d_call: TRBD2; v_call: TRBV7-9; j_call: TRBJ2-7; clone_size: NA; cdr3_nt: TGTGCCAGCAGCTTGATAGAGAGCGGGAGGCCCTCCTACGAGCAGTACTTC; cdr3_aa: CASSLIESGRPSYEQYF
d_call: NA; v_call: TRBV3-1/TRBV3-2; j_call: TRBJ1-2; clone_size: NA; cdr3_nt: TGTGCCAGCAGTCGTCAGGGAGCGGGCTATGGCTACACCTTC; cdr3_aa: CASSRQGAGYGYTF
d_call: NA; v_call: TRBV6-5; j_call: TRBJ2-7; clone_size: NA; cdr3_nt: TGTGCCAGCACCCCCCTCGGTCTCGTCTACGAGCAGTACTTC; cdr3_aa: CASTPLGLVYEQYF
d_call: TRBD1; v_call: TRBV19; j_call: TRBJ2-5; clone_size: NA; cdr3_nt: TGTGCCAGTAGTAGGGACAGGATCCAAGAGACCCAGTACTTC; cdr3_aa: CASSRDRIQETQYF
d_call: NA; v_call: TRBV6-2/TRBV6-3; j_call: TRBJ1-2; clone_size: once; cdr3_nt: TGTGCCAGCAGTACCCCGGCGGGTGGCTACACCTTC; cdr3_aa: CASSTPAGGYTF
d_call: TRBD1; v_call: TRBV7-9; j_call: TRBJ1-6; clone_size: once; cdr3_nt: TGTGCCAGCAGCGGAGGACAGGGTGGGAATTCACCCCTCCACTTT; cdr3_aa: CASSGGQGGNSPLHF
d_call: TRBD1; v_call: TRBV10-3; j_call: TRBJ1-2; clone_size: once; cdr3_nt: TGTGCCACGGCTTTGGGGGACAGGGACCACACCTTC; cdr3_aa: CATALGDRDHTF
d_call: NA; v_call: TRBV7-2; j_call: TRBJ2-5; clone_size: NA; cdr3_nt: TGTGCCAGCAGCTTAAGGAAGGAGTATACGACCCAGTACTTC; cdr3_aa: CASSLRKEYTTQYF
d_call: NA; v_call: TRBV5-4; j_call: TRBJ1-2; clone_size: NA; cdr3_nt: TGTGCCAGCAGCTTGAGGCAGGGAGGCTACACCTTC; cdr3_aa: CASSLRQGGYTF
d_call: NA; v_call: TRBV2; j_call: TRBJ2-2; clone_size: NA; cdr3_nt: TGTGCCAGCAGTGAAGGTGTCCCCTTACAGGGTTCCGGGGAGCTGTTTTTT; cdr3_aa: CASSEGVPLQGSGELFF